One and the same sample provided the 18 T cell receptor beta chains below, sequenced in a study of blood T cells in healthy people across ages. Together with a sample-barcoded 5' primer, a J-beta primer mix was included in a second PCR lasting roughly 6 to 12 cycles. One entry per CDR3 protein results from TCRdb running MiXCR on the 5' RACE reads. This table has roughly 2 million distinct CDR3 sequences, 40% to 55% appearing once. The specimen was blood. Source of these receptors: a middle-aged woman in good health.

This clonotype was picked up a small number of times. The chain uses TRBV4-2 and TRBJ2-5; possibly TRBD2 for D (5 bases). Germline lookup yields CDR1 LGHNA and CDR2 YNFKEQ. The V end was cut by 0 bases, the J end by 3 bases, with 11 bases between. This CDR3 is built from 15 residues. DNA of the CDR3: TGTGCCAGCAGCCAAGAGGCGGGTTGGGAAGAGACCCAGTACTTC. It specifies CASSQEAGWEETQYF.

The J gene is TRBJ1-5, the V gene TRBV20-1, with D unclear. Germline V CDR1 and CDR2: DFQATT, SNEGSKA (reference sequence). Trimming stripped 0 bases from V and 2 bases from J, with 14 bases between. CDR3 length: 16 residues. The CDR3: CSARDSGVSGNQPQHF. The CDR3 DNA reads as TGCAGTGCTAGAGATTCGGGCGTTTCGGGCAATCAGCCCCAGCATTTT.

This clonotype has just a few counts. The V call is TRBV7-2, the J call TRBJ1-6; no reliable D call. With 5 bases removed from V and 7 bases from J, the gap between germline ends came to 12 bases. The CDR3 length is 14 residues. Germline CDR1 SGHTA, CDR2 FQGNSA. The CDR3, as DNA: TGTGCCAGCAGCCCTCAGCTCCTCAATTCACCCCTCCACTTT. Translated: CASSPQLLNSPLHF.

This clonotype was recorded once. The rearrangement joins TRBV29-1 to TRBJ1-4; D is unclear. CDR1 and CDR2 from the germline V gene are SQVTM and ANQGSEA. V lost 4 bases and J 14 bases, leaving 17 bases between the germline ends. The CDR3 length is 12 residues. The chain's CDR3 is CSVAQADSNLFF. The CDR3 DNA follows: TGCAGCGTTGCCCAGGCGGACTCCAATCTGTTTTTT.

The J gene is TRBJ2-4, the V gene TRBV6-2 or TRBV6-3; 9 bases map to TRBD1. This CDR3 has 12 amino acids. The V gene's germline CDR1 is MNHEY and CDR2 SVGEGT. Trimming at V came to 6 bases and at J to 13 bases, leaving 7 bases not matched to a gene. The CDR3, as DNA: TGTGCCAGCAGGACCGGGACAGGGACGCAGTACTTC. Protein: CASRTGTGTQYF.

This rearrangement joins TRBV6-5 to TRBJ1-2, with D tentatively TRBD1 (5 bases). This CDR3 has 17 residues. V was trimmed by 3 bases and J by 5 bases, leaving 22 bases between them. CDR1 is MNHEY, CDR2 SVGAGI, per germline. CDR3 bases: TGTGCCAGCAGTTATTATGGGGGAGAGGGAGTCGTGTATGGCTACACCTTC. This sequence encodes CASSYYGGEGVVYGYTF.

A single count supports this clonotype. The V gene is TRBV7-8, the J gene TRBJ2-2; 12 bases line up with TRBD2. The length of the CDR3 is 15 residues. The J segment lost 7 bases and the V segment lost 4 bases, leaving 4 bases of the junction unmatched. Germline V gives CDR1 SGHVS, CDR2 FQNEAQ. DNA for the CDR3: TGTGCCAGCAGCTCCCGACTAGCGGGGGTCGGGGAGCTGTTTTTT. Protein product: CASSSRLAGVGELFF.

Of note for this clonotype: One end of the junction fails to match germline, which may point to a read error. This chain uses TRBV7-7 with TRBJ2-1; 8 bases match TRBD2. The CDR3 has 17 residues. The germline V gene has CDR1 SSHAT and CDR2 FNYEAQ (reference sequence). The CDR3 sequence: CASSSRDRRGAFNEQFF. CDR3 DNA: TGTGCTAGCAGCTCCCGCGATCGGCGGGGGGCATTCAATGAGCAGTTCTTC.

In this sample, this clonotype turned up a few times. The CDR3 nucleotides are TGTGCCAGCAGTTTGAGAGGGGCGGTCTTTTATAATTCACCCCTCCACTTT. Residues: CASSLRGAVFYNSPLHF. The chain has TRBV27 and TRBJ1-6; D may be TRBD1 (5 bases). Germline CDR1 reads MNHEY; CDR2 reads SMNVEV (reference sequence). Trimming took 3 bases from V and 4 from J, leaving 16 bases between them. The length of the CDR3 is 17 residues.

This clonotype has only one observation. The V gene is TRBV4-1, the J gene TRBJ1-1, with D possibly being TRBD1 (5 bases). Germline V gives CDR1 MGHRA, CDR2 YSYEKL. Trimming shortened V by 0 bases and J by 6 bases, and 11 bases separated the two germline ends. The CDR3 extends over 14 amino acids. The CDR3 loop reads CASSQDEGKSEAFF. DNA for the CDR3: TGCGCCAGCAGCCAAGATGAGGGGAAGTCTGAAGCTTTCTTT.

This clonotype occurred a few times. The chain has TRBV15 and TRBJ2-5; D is ambiguous. The CDR3 runs 13 residues. V lost 3 bases and J 4 bases, leaving 9 bases between the germline ends. CDR1 LNHNV and CDR2 YYDKDF come from the germline V gene (reference sequence). In DNA, the CDR3 is TGTGCCACCAGCAGTCCCTACCGAGAGACCCAGTACTTC. This gives the protein CATSSPYRETQYF. Complete variable domain (other parts from reference TRBV15 and TRBJ2-5): DAMVIQNPRYQVTQFGKPVTLSCSQTLNHNVMYWYQQKSSQAPKLLFHYYDKDFNNEADTPDNFQSRRPNTSFCFLDIRSPGLGDTAMYLCATSSPYRETQYFGPGTRLLVL.

This clonotype has more than one count but fewer than ten. This chain connects TRBV27 to TRBJ2-3; 11 nucleotides agree with TRBD2. Germline V gene data show CDR1 as MNHEY and CDR2 as SMNVEV (reference sequence). After removal of 3 bases from V and 5 bases from J, the junction contained 4 bases not matched to a gene. This CDR3 is 15 amino acids long. CDR3 in DNA: TGTGCCAGCAGTTTTAGCGGGGGGGCCCTAGATACGCAGTATTTT. Protein: CASSFSGGALDTQYF.

The J gene is TRBJ2-7, the V gene TRBV10-3; no reliable D call. Trimming removed 6 bases at V and 1 base at J, with 7 bases between. The CDR3 has 12 amino acids. CDR1 and CDR2 from the germline V gene are ENHRY and SYGVKD. The CDR3 DNA reads TGTGCCATCAGAGGCCGGTCCTACGAGCAGTACTTC. Residues: CAIRGRSYEQYF.

In its sample, this clonotype was seen a few times. The chain uses TRBV27 and TRBJ2-1; 7 bases agree with TRBD1. Looked up from germline, CDR1 is MNHEY and CDR2 is SMNVEV (reference sequence). V shed 6 bases, J shed 8 bases, and the junction held 16 bases outside the gene matches. This CDR3 is built from 16 residues. The CDR3 coding sequence is TGTGCCAGCAGCCGACACAGGGGCAAACGGCGCGATGAGCAGTTCTTC. Its protein is CASSRHRGKRRDEQFF.

V and J are TRBV5-6 and TRBJ2-1; the D gene is possibly TRBD1 (6 bases). Trimming took 0 bases from V and 6 from J, leaving 19 bases between them. The germline gives CDR1 SGHDT, CDR2 YYEEEE. The length of the CDR3 is 17 residues. DNA for the CDR3: TGTGCCAGCAGCTTGGTCGGGACACCCACAGCCATCAATGAGCAGTTCTTC. Its protein product is CASSLVGTPTAINEQFF.

The chain links TRBV29-1 to TRBJ2-1, with TRBD2 matching over 11 bases. Losses at the gene ends were 3 bases for V and 13 bases for J; bases not matched to a gene: 8. This CDR3 has 13 residues. The germline CDR1 and CDR2 sequences are SQVTM and ANQGSEA. The CDR3 DNA reads as TGCAGCGTTGAGGAGACTAGCGGGACGGTTCAGTTCTTC. Translation gives CSVEETSGTVQFF.

This chain links TRBV4-1 with TRBJ2-7; D remains ambiguous. This CDR3 has 15 amino acids. V lost 0 bases and J lost 2, with 11 bases in between. Germline lookup yields CDR1 MGHRA and CDR2 YSYEKL. The CDR3 nucleotides read TGCGCCAGCAGCCAAGAAGAGAGCTTAGCCTACGAGCAGTACTTC. Its translation: CASSQEESLAYEQYF.

This clonotype occurred a few times. The chain carries TRBV9 and TRBJ1-2, with 7 bases that match TRBD1. Germline loops: CDR1 SGDLS, CDR2 YYNGEE. The CDR3 is 14 amino acids. V was pared by 0 bases and J by 2 bases, with 1 base of the junction left unmatched. The DNA for the CDR3 is TGTGCCAGCAGCGTAGGGGACAGCAACTATGGCTACACCTTC. Amino acids: CASSVGDSNYGYTF.